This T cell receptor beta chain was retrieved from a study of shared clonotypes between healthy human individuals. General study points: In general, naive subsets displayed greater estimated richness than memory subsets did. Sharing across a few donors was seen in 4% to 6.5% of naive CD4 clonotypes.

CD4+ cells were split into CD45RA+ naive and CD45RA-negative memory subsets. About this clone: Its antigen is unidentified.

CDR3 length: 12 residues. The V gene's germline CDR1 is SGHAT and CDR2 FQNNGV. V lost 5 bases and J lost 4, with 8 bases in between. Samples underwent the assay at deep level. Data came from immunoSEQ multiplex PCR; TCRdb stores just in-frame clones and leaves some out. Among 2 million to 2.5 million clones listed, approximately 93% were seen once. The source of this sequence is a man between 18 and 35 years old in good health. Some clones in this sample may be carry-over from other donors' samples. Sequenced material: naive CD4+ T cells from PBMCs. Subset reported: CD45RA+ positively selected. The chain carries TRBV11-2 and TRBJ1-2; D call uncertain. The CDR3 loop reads CASSQQTYGYTF. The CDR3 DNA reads TGTGCCAGCAGCCAACAGACCTATGGCTACACCTTC.